The 19 T cell receptor beta chains below all came from one sample that was sequenced in a study of cytomegalovirus exposure and HLA in healthy donors. Use of 60 Vbeta and 13 Jbeta primers characterized the PCR. Using immunoSEQ multiplex PCR, the repertoire was profiled, and TCRdb retains in-frame clones only, with some absent. This table has about 190,000 clones, 79% appearing once. The sequenced material came from PBMCs. Source of these receptors: a woman under 30 in good health and CMV-seronegative.

V gene TRBV27 combines with J gene TRBJ2-1; D is unresolved. The CDR3 is made up of 15 amino acids. Trimming pared 6 bases from V and 5 bases from J, leaving 17 bases between. Germline V gene lookup returns CDR1 MNHEY and CDR2 SMNVEV (reference sequence). The chain's CDR3 is CASRQTSKRDNEQFF. The CDR3 nucleotides read TGTGCCAGCAGGCAGACAAGCAAACGCGACAATGAGCAGTTCTTC.

The chain links TRBV27 to TRBJ2-3; D is unclear. There are 14 residues in the CDR3. V dropped 3 bases and J dropped 0 bases, with 7 bases sitting between them. Germline-derived CDR1 and CDR2 are MNHEY and SMNVEV (reference sequence). In DNA form, the CDR3 reads TGTGCCAGCAGTTTCAGTGTGAGCACAGATACGCAGTATTTT. Residues: CASSFSVSTDTQYF.

The V and J genes are TRBV4-1 and TRBJ2-3, with 7 positions matching TRBD1. The CDR3 loop spans 15 amino acids. In germline, CDR1 is MGHRA, CDR2 YSYEKL. After removal of 4 bases from V and 2 bases from J, the junction contained 6 bases not matched to a gene. CDR3 coding DNA: TGCGCCAGCAGCCTGCGACAGGGAGACACAGATACGCAGTATTTT. This codes for CASSLRQGDTDTQYF.

This clone was observed a handful of times. This sequence joins TRBV28 and TRBJ1-1, with a weak D call TRBD1 (6 bases). This CDR3 has 14 amino acids. CDR1 MDHEN and CDR2 SYDVKM come from the germline V gene. Trimming took off 2 bases at V and 3 bases at J, with 10 bases between the two ends. The CDR3 loop reads CASSLGGRHTEAFF. The CDR3 region has the DNA TGTGCCAGCAGTTTAGGGGGCCGGCACACTGAAGCTTTCTTT. Based on the CDR3 plus reference TRBV28 and TRBJ1-1, the full variable domain is DVKVTQSSRYLVKRTGEKVFLECVQDMDHENMFWYRQDPGLGLRLIYFSYDVKMKEKGDIPEGYSVSREKKERFSLILESASTNQTSMYLCASSLGGRHTEAFFGQGTRLTVV.

This sequence joins TRBV19 and TRBJ1-1, with a tentative D call TRBD1 (6 bases). Trimming shortened V by 3 bases and J by 2 bases, and 13 bases separated the two germline ends. The CDR3 sequence is 15 residues long. Germline CDR1 and CDR2: LNHDA and SQIVND (reference sequence). The CDR3 reads CASSIYLDSNTEAFF. The CDR3 coding sequence is TGTGCCAGTAGTATTTACTTGGACAGCAACACTGAAGCTTTCTTT. The whole variable domain, filled in from reference TRBV19 and TRBJ1-1, reads DGGITQSPKYLFRKEGQNVTLSCEQNLNHDAMYWYRQDPGQGLRLIYYSQIVNDFQKGDIAEGYSVSREKKESFPLTVTSAQKNPTAFYLCASSIYLDSNTEAFFGQGTRLTVV.

This chain links TRBV11-3 with TRBJ2-2; no firm D call. In germline, CDR1 is SGHNT, CDR2 YENEEA. CDR3 length equals 12 residues. V shed 3 bases and J shed 6 bases, with 5 bases lying between them. The CDR3 DNA follows: TGTGCCAGCAGCTTGGCCGCCGGGGAGCTGTTTTTT. It is translated as CASSLAAGELFF.

The chain recombines TRBV7-6 with TRBJ2-5, with 8 nucleotides matching TRBD2. The ends lost 3 bases at V and 1 base at J; junction bases unmatched: 10. CDR3 length equals 17 residues. Germline V gene lookup returns CDR1 SGHVS and CDR2 FNYEAQ. The CDR3 sequence: CASSLPQGSGVQETQYF. The CDR3 DNA follows: TGTGCCAGCAGCTTGCCTCAGGGTAGCGGGGTCCAAGAGACCCAGTACTTC.

The J gene is TRBJ1-6, the V gene TRBV4-2; D call uncertain. The length of the CDR3 is 19 residues. Germline V gene data show CDR1 as LGHNA and CDR2 as YNFKEQ. Trimming shortened V by 0 bases and J by 2 bases, and 17 bases separated the two germline ends. CDR3 DNA sequence: TGTGCCAGCAGCCAAGATCAGGAGGGCTATCCCACCTATAATTCACCCCTCCACTTT. Protein sequence: CASSQDQEGYPTYNSPLHF.

This clone has more than one count but fewer than ten. J is TRBJ1-6 and V is TRBV6-1, with 7 bases lining up with TRBD1. Germline CDR1 is MNHNS and CDR2 is SASEGT. This CDR3 comprises 13 residues. With V trimmed by 6 bases and J by 18 bases, 14 bases remained unmatched. CDR3 loop: CASRPRGTGENHF. CDR3 sequence (DNA): TGTGCCAGCAGGCCCCGGGGAACAGGGGAGAACCACTTT.

V is TRBV18 and J is TRBJ2-2; maybe TRBD2 (5 bases). The CDR3 has 15 amino acids. V gave up 3 bases and J gave up 7 bases, with 15 bases separating them. Germline V gene data show CDR1 as KGHSH and CDR2 as LQKENI. CDR3 amino acids: CASSPARGSSGELFF. The DNA of the CDR3 is TGTGCCAGCTCACCCGCCCGGGGAAGCAGCGGGGAGCTGTTTTTT.

In regard to this clone: Germline is not matched at one junction end, which may reflect a read error. CDR3 nucleotide sequence: TGCGCCAGCAGTCCACTCTCTACTAAGGACTTC. Its protein is CASSPLSTKDF. The chain has TRBV23-1 and TRBJ2-7; D is unresolved. TRBV23-1 is an open reading frame, and its role is uncertain. This CDR3 spans 11 amino acids.

This chain connects TRBV7-9 to TRBJ1-1, with 9 bases fitting TRBD1. The CDR3 has 14 amino acids. With V trimmed by 5 bases and J by 11 bases, 12 bases remained unmatched. Germline V CDR1 and CDR2: SEHNR, FQNEAQ (reference sequence). The CDR3: CASSKGGTGFGAFF. CDR3 coding DNA: TGTGCCAGCAGCAAGGGGGGGACAGGGTTTGGGGCTTTCTTT.

This chain joins TRBV5-1 and TRBJ2-7; TRBD2 agrees at 11 bases. The J segment lost 3 bases and the V segment lost 2 bases, leaving 7 bases of the junction unmatched. Germline values: CDR1 SGHRS, CDR2 YFSETQ. The length of the CDR3 is 16 residues. CDR3: CASSFGTGTSGYEQYF. The DNA for the CDR3 is TGCGCCAGCAGCTTCGGAACTGGGACTAGCGGCTACGAGCAGTACTTC.

V gene TRBV2 combines with J gene TRBJ2-1; 12 nucleotides agree with TRBD1. The CDR3 totals 15 residues. J was trimmed by 7 bases and V by 3 bases; bases with no gene match: 4. The germline gives CDR1 SNHLY, CDR2 FYNNEI. Here the CDR3 reads CASSEGQGAANEQFF. The CDR3, as DNA: TGTGCCAGCAGTGAGGGACAGGGGGCAGCTAATGAGCAGTTCTTC. Supplemented by reference TRBV2 and TRBJ2-1, the full variable domain reads EPEVTQTPSHQVTQMGQEVILRCVPISNHLYFYWYRQILGQKVEFLVSFYNNEISEKSEIFDDQFSVERPDGSNFTLKIRSTKLEDSAMYFCASSEGQGAANEQFFGPGTRLTVL.

This rearrangement joins TRBV6-5 to TRBJ1-2; D is undetermined. From germline, CDR1 is MNHEY and CDR2 SVGAGI. Between the trimmed V and J ends, which lost 1 base and 4 bases, there was a span of 7 bases. This CDR3 is 13 amino acids long. The CDR3 protein is CASSYYDTYGYTF. The CDR3 region has the DNA TGTGCCAGCAGTTACTACGACACCTATGGCTACACCTTC.

CDR3 sequence (DNA): TGTGCCAGCAGCTTAGAGACAGGGGACAATGGCTACACCTTC. Translating gives CASSLETGDNGYTF. The V and J genes are TRBV7-8 and TRBJ1-2; 8 bases align to TRBD1. CDR3 length: 14 amino acids. Germline values: CDR1 SGHVS, CDR2 FQNEAQ. The junction had 4 bases not matched to a gene; V was cut back by 1 base and J by 6 bases.

The chain recombines TRBV29-1 with TRBJ1-1; TRBD1 agrees at 12 bases. Germline V lookup: CDR1 SQVTM, CDR2 ANQGSEA. CDR3 size: 17 residues. V lost 2 bases and J lost 1; bases outside the gene matches: 8. CDR3 coding DNA: TGCAGCGTTGAATTTACGGGGACAGGGGGCTGGAACACTGAAGCTTTCTTT. Translated, it gives CSVEFTGTGGWNTEAFF.

This chain uses TRBV4-2 with TRBJ2-7; 9 bases map to TRBD2. Per germline, CDR1 LGHNA and CDR2 YNFKEQ. V was pared by 1 base and J by 6 bases, with 16 bases of the junction left unmatched. This CDR3 has 18 residues. For the CDR3, the DNA is TGTGCCAGCAGCCAAGCGGCTAGCGGGAACTCTCCCTCTCGCGAGCAGTACTTC. This gives the protein CASSQAASGNSPSREQYF.

The V and J genes are TRBV6-5 and TRBJ2-5; 7 bases are a match to TRBD2. The CDR3 runs 15 residues. Germline V gene data show CDR1 as MNHEY and CDR2 as SVGAGI. Trimming at V came to 3 bases and at J to 1 base, leaving 5 bases not matched to a gene. The CDR3 loop is CASSYYGGSQETQYF. In DNA, the CDR3 is TGTGCCAGCAGTTATTATGGCGGGAGCCAAGAGACCCAGTACTTC.